A selection of T cell receptor beta chains follows, all from one sample in a study of response to subunit inactivated influenza vaccine. TCRdb independently ran MiXCR on the RT-PCR reads; one entry per CDR3 protein. The sample carries 650,000 to 800,000 distinct CDR3 sequences, around 20% recorded once. Specimen: PBMCs from blood, collected roughly 5 days after vaccination. All receptors come from a man aged 45-60 years who received an inactivated influenza vaccine. Both conserved end residues are part of each CDR3. Fields, in order: CDR3 protein, V gene, D gene, clone size. The D gene is left open where the match is weak. Clone sizes are given selectively: once, few, many, or a class where the clone is expanded.

cdr3_aa: CASSAGPPGELFF
v_call: TRBV7-2
d_call: NA
clone_size: NA

cdr3_aa: CASSYRRGRGLDTQYF
v_call: TRBV6-2/TRBV6-3
d_call: TRBD2
clone_size: NA

cdr3_aa: CATSALNEQFF
v_call: TRBV24-1
d_call: NA
clone_size: few

cdr3_aa: CASSSRRAGEKLFF
v_call: TRBV6-1
d_call: NA
clone_size: NA

cdr3_aa: CSVEDPNTEAFF
v_call: TRBV29-1
d_call: NA
clone_size: few

cdr3_aa: CASSLEVRTGGNEQYF
v_call: TRBV5-6
d_call: TRBD1
clone_size: NA

cdr3_aa: CAWSKTLGALTF
v_call: TRBV30
d_call: NA
clone_size: NA

cdr3_aa: CSAGGGTSGTDTQYF
v_call: TRBV20-1
d_call: TRBD2
clone_size: NA

cdr3_aa: CASSFQGAGANVLTF
v_call: TRBV5-1
d_call: NA
clone_size: NA

cdr3_aa: CASSPRGVRGEKLFF
v_call: TRBV27
d_call: NA
clone_size: few

cdr3_aa: CASSPGQGIGNTEAFF
v_call: TRBV5-5
d_call: TRBD1
clone_size: few

cdr3_aa: CASSAVGGGYSNQPQHF
v_call: TRBV6-2/TRBV6-3
d_call: TRBD1
clone_size: NA

cdr3_aa: CASSLSRDTGELFF
v_call: TRBV12-3/TRBV12-4
d_call: NA
clone_size: few

cdr3_aa: CAISESMSSRLYGYTF
v_call: TRBV10-3
d_call: NA
clone_size: NA

cdr3_aa: CASSAPPSDLYNEQFF
v_call: TRBV25-1
d_call: NA
clone_size: NA

cdr3_aa: CASRYGNEQFF
v_call: TRBV11-2
d_call: NA
clone_size: NA

cdr3_aa: CASSPNYPGAVDGYTF
v_call: TRBV7-2
d_call: NA
clone_size: NA

cdr3_aa: CARGLDRFSSYNEQFF
v_call: TRBV30
d_call: TRBD2
clone_size: NA

cdr3_aa: CASSQQGGMNTEAFF
v_call: TRBV4-1
d_call: TRBD1
clone_size: NA

cdr3_aa: CSVEVAVRGRRYNEQFF
v_call: TRBV29-1
d_call: TRBD1
clone_size: NA

cdr3_aa: CASSAQSNTEAFF
v_call: TRBV10-1
d_call: NA
clone_size: NA

cdr3_aa: CSGRQTNEQFF
v_call: TRBV20-1
d_call: NA
clone_size: NA

cdr3_aa: CSARPGTLQETQYF
v_call: TRBV20-1
d_call: NA
clone_size: few

cdr3_aa: CSARPGTTNEQFF
v_call: TRBV20-1
d_call: TRBD2
clone_size: many

cdr3_aa: CASSQRTGGSQPQHF
v_call: TRBV4-3
d_call: TRBD1
clone_size: few

cdr3_aa: CASGWGVETQYF
v_call: TRBV12-5
d_call: NA
clone_size: NA